These 31 T cell receptor beta chains came from one sample sequenced in a study of cytomegalovirus exposure and HLA in healthy donors. The PCR was carried out with 60 Vbeta primers and 13 Jbeta primers. Repertoires were generated with immunoSEQ multiplex PCR, while TCRdb's copy carries only in-frame clones and drops some. Counted here are around 200,000 clones, about four fifths occurring once; the ten biggest clones make up about 2.7%. Source material: PBMCs. The receptor set was obtained from a male donor in good health and CMV-seronegative.

The V call is TRBV6-5, the J call TRBJ1-5; D remains unclear. Between the trimmed V and J ends, which lost 2 bases and 4 bases, there was a span of 6 bases. Germline lookup yields CDR1 MNHEY and CDR2 SVGAGI. The CDR3 extends over 13 amino acids. CDR3: CASSYERNQPQHF. DNA of the CDR3: TGTGCCAGCAGTTACGAGAGGAATCAGCCCCAGCATTTT.

The chain carries TRBV11-3 and TRBJ2-3, with a weak D call TRBD2 (6 bases). This CDR3 has 16 amino acids. Germline V gives CDR1 SGHNT, CDR2 YENEEA. Trimming left V 1 base short and J 3 bases short, with 14 bases between. CDR3 loop: CASSLGARTITDTQYF. CDR3 sequence (DNA): TGTGCCAGCAGCTTAGGGGCCCGGACTATTACAGATACGCAGTATTTT.

The chain uses TRBV29-1 and TRBJ2-5; 11 bases align to TRBD2. This CDR3 has 14 amino acids. From germline, CDR1 is SQVTM and CDR2 ANQGSEA. The junction had 4 bases not matched to a gene; V was cut back by 2 bases and J by 5 bases. DNA of the CDR3: TGCAGCGTTGAATGGTCTAGCGGGGGGGAGACCCAGTACTTC. As protein: CSVEWSSGGETQYF. The variable domain in full, with the rest retrieved from reference TRBV29-1 and TRBJ2-5, is SAVISQKPSRDICQRGTSLTIQCQVDSQVTMMFWYRQQPGQSLTLIATANQGSEATYESGFVIDKFPISRPNLTFSTLTVSNMSPEDSSIYLCSVEWSSGGETQYFGPGTRLLVL.

Points on this clone: At one end, the junction sequence differs from germline, possibly due to a read error. This chain uses TRBV9 with TRBJ1-5, with D maybe TRBD1 (6 bases). The CDR3 has 14 amino acids. CDR1 is SGDLS, CDR2 YYNGEE, per germline. The CDR3 region is CASSASGGGQPQHF. CDR3 in DNA: TGTGCCAGCAGCGCGTCGGGGGGCGGACAGCCACAGCATTTT.

The rearrangement joins TRBV19 to TRBJ1-6, with TRBD1 matching over 8 bases. CDR3 length: 19 amino acids. With V trimmed by 5 bases and J by 3 bases, 15 bases remained unmatched. CDR1 is LNHDA, CDR2 SQIVND, per germline (reference sequence). CDR3 sequence: CASSPGIQGTGSYNSPLHF. The CDR3 coding sequence is TGTGCCAGTAGTCCCGGTATTCAAGGGACAGGTAGCTATAATTCACCCCTCCACTTT.

CDR3 nucleotide sequence: TGTGCCAGCAGTTCCCCCCTAGCGGGAGGGTACAATGAGCAGTTCTTC. Translation: CASSSPLAGGYNEQFF. The chain recombines TRBV28 with TRBJ2-1; TRBD2 aligns across 12 bases. V shed 4 bases and J 4 bases; nucleotides not matched to a gene: 5. The CDR3 loop spans 16 amino acids. Looked up from germline, CDR1 is MDHEN and CDR2 is SYDVKM.

A note on this clone: Other DNA sequences in this sample translate to the same CDR3. V gene TRBV27 combines with J gene TRBJ2-3, with 8 bases fitting TRBD1. The CDR3 has 14 amino acids. Germline CDR1 and CDR2: MNHEY and SMNVEV (reference sequence). Unmatched junction bases numbered 2, after V lost 5 bases and J lost 1 base. The CDR3 sequence: CASSLGQGTDTQYF. The CDR3 DNA follows: TGTGCCAGCAGTCTGGGACAGGGCACAGATACGCAGTATTTT.

The chain joins TRBV19 to TRBJ1-5, with TRBD1 matching 8 bases. CDR3 length equals 17 residues. Germline V gene data show CDR1 as LNHDA and CDR2 as SQIVND (reference sequence). J was trimmed by 2 bases and V by 3 bases; bases with no gene match: 9. The CDR3 protein is CASSMGQANWGNQPQHF. The CDR3 nucleotides read TGTGCCAGTAGTATGGGACAGGCCAACTGGGGCAATCAGCCCCAGCATTTT.

The chain carries TRBV30 and TRBJ2-3, with 8 bases aligning to TRBD1. V gave up 7 bases and J gave up 1 base; unmatched junction bases: 7. In germline, CDR1 is GTSNPN, CDR2 SVGIG (reference sequence). The CDR3 has 14 residues. In DNA, the CDR3 is TGTGCCTCCGCAGGGGGCTATGGCACAGATACGCAGTATTTT. Translating gives CASAGGYGTDTQYF.

CDR3 nucleotides: TGTGCCAGCGGAGTTAACTACGAGCAGTACTTC. Translated: CASGVNYEQYF. V is TRBV28 and J is TRBJ2-7, with D hard to call. The ends were cut back, 8 bases at V and 3 bases at J, with 8 bases in the middle. Germline lookup yields CDR1 MDHEN and CDR2 SYDVKM. The CDR3 is made up of 11 amino acids.

The CDR3 nucleotides are TGTGCCAGCAGCCCTTGGGGGGGGGATGGACCCCTCCACTTT. Residues: CASSPWGGDGPLHF. This chain links TRBV9 with TRBJ1-6, with D perhaps TRBD1 (5 bases). The length of the CDR3 is 14 residues. Trimming removed 4 bases at V and 12 bases at J, with 17 bases between. The germline CDR1 and CDR2 sequences are SGDLS and YYNGEE. The full variable domain, its missing parts supplied by reference TRBV9 and TRBJ1-6, is DSGVTQTPKHLITATGQRVTLRCSPRSGDLSVYWYQQSLDQGLQFLIQYYNGEERAKGNILERFSAQQFPDLHSELNLSSLELGDSALYFCASSPWGGDGPLHFGNGTRLTVT.

The rearrangement links TRBV4-1 to TRBJ1-5; tentative D call: TRBD1 (6 bases). Looked up from germline, CDR1 is MGHRA and CDR2 is YSYEKL. V lost 8 bases to trimming and J lost 4 bases, with 15 bases between them. This CDR3 is built from 14 residues. In DNA form, the CDR3 reads TGCGCCAGCTCTCCGGGACAAGGGAATCAGCCCCAGCATTTT. It codes for CASSPGQGNQPQHF.

This clone has only one observation. This chain connects TRBV4-1 to TRBJ2-3; 10 positions match TRBD2. CDR1 and CDR2 (germline): MGHRA, YSYEKL. V was pared by 3 bases and J by 1 base, with 4 bases of the junction left unmatched. This CDR3 spans 16 amino acids. The CDR3 is CASSHPSGSGTDTQYF. CDR3 nucleotides: TGCGCCAGCAGCCATCCTAGCGGGAGCGGCACAGATACGCAGTATTTT.

The CDR3 spells CASSQDGRGGNEKLFF. The CDR3 bases are TGCGCCAGCAGCCAAGATGGGAGGGGCGGTAATGAAAAACTGTTTTTT. The chain carries TRBV4-3 and TRBJ1-4; possibly TRBD1 for D (5 bases). V was shortened by 0 bases and J by 4 bases, with 12 bases between the two germline ends. The CDR3 spans 16 residues. Germline V gives CDR1 LGHNA, CDR2 YSLEER.

As for this clone: Other nucleotide sequences from this sample produce the same CDR3. The chain uses TRBV19 and TRBJ1-5; D not resolved. The V gene lost 1 base and the J gene lost 2 bases, with 3 bases spanning the gap. Germline loops: CDR1 LNHDA, CDR2 SQIVND (reference sequence). The CDR3 totals 13 residues. CDR3 loop: CASSIAGNQPQHF. CDR3 in DNA: TGTGCCAGTAGTATAGCGGGCAATCAGCCCCAGCATTTT.

Details on this clone: This specimen includes other DNA sequences encoding the same CDR3. The chain combines TRBV6-5 with TRBJ2-1; D possibly corresponds to TRBD2 (6 bases). CDR1 is MNHEY, CDR2 SVGAGI, per germline. V lost 2 bases to trimming and J lost 5 bases, with 13 bases between them. CDR3 length equals 15 residues. The CDR3 DNA reads as TGTGCCAGCAGTTACCTTACGGGGGTTAACAATGAGCAGTTCTTC. Translated, it gives CASSYLTGVNNEQFF.

This clone was seen just once. V gene TRBV2 combines with J gene TRBJ1-5; D is undetermined. The CDR3 has 14 residues. The germline V gene has CDR1 SNHLY and CDR2 FYNNEI. V lost 4 bases to trimming and J lost 7 bases, with 14 bases between them. CDR3 residues: CASSGAGPRQPQHF. In nucleotides, the CDR3 is TGTGCCAGCAGTGGGGCAGGCCCTCGGCAGCCCCAGCATTTT.

The rearrangement uses TRBV19 and TRBJ2-1; tentative D call: TRBD2 (5 bases). CDR1 and CDR2 (germline): LNHDA, SQIVND (reference sequence). The CDR3 extends over 17 amino acids. Trimming shortened V by 3 bases and J by 10 bases, and 25 bases separated the two germline ends. CDR3 sequence: CASSITLLRTPPGEQFF. In nucleotides, the CDR3 is TGTGCCAGTAGTATCACCCTTTTGCGGACTCCTCCCGGAGAGCAGTTCTTC.

The V gene is TRBV2, the J gene TRBJ1-5, with D possibly being TRBD1 (6 bases). The CDR3 runs to 15 residues. Looked up from germline, CDR1 is SNHLY and CDR2 is FYNNEI. V dropped 7 bases and J dropped 0 bases, with 13 bases sitting between them. The CDR3 DNA sequence: TGTGCCAGCATGACAGGATCATATAGCAATCAGCCCCAGCATTTT. It specifies CASMTGSYSNQPQHF.

The rearrangement links TRBV6-5 to TRBJ1-4; D possibly corresponds to TRBD1 (6 bases). The CDR3 is 15 amino acids. The germline V gene encodes CDR1 MNHEY and CDR2 SVGAGI. The V end lost 8 bases, the J end lost 8 bases, and 21 bases lay between the germline ends. The CDR3 sequence: CASGGVDSYFEKLFF. CDR3 coding DNA: TGTGCCAGCGGAGGAGTGGACAGCTACTTCGAAAAACTGTTTTTT.

The chain links TRBV6-5 to TRBJ2-2, with unresolved D. V shed 6 bases and J shed 5 bases, with 4 bases lying between them. CDR3 length: 11 amino acids. Germline CDR1 and CDR2: MNHEY and SVGAGI. In DNA form, the CDR3 reads TGTGCCAGCAGGGAGACCGGGGAGCTGTTTTTT. It yields the protein CASRETGELFF.

Here the CDR3 DNA reads TGCGCCAGCAGCCAAGGGGGAGGATCTGGGGGTTCACCCCTCCACTTT. Protein: CASSQGGGSGGSPLHF. This sequence joins TRBV4-3 and TRBJ1-6; TRBD1 is a possible D gene (5 bases). This CDR3 is built from 16 residues. Germline loops: CDR1 LGHNA, CDR2 YSLEER. Trimming cost V 1 base and J 9 bases, with 16 bases left between them.

Comments on this clone: This sample includes further DNA sequences coding for the same CDR3. The V call is TRBV5-1, the J call TRBJ2-6; 7 bases map to TRBD1. The CDR3 has 15 amino acids. Germline V gene sequence: CDR1 SGHRS, CDR2 YFSETQ. The J segment lost 2 bases and the V segment lost 5 bases, leaving 4 bases of the junction unmatched. Here the CDR3 DNA reads TGCGCCAGCAGTCCAGGGGGAACTGGGGCCAACGTCCTGACTTTC. The encoded protein is CASSPGGTGANVLTF.

The V call is TRBV28, the J call TRBJ1-5; D possibly corresponds to TRBD1 (6 bases). With 2 bases removed from V and 6 bases from J, the gap between germline ends came to 14 bases. CDR3 length: 15 amino acids. CDR1 is MDHEN, CDR2 SYDVKM, per germline. For the CDR3, the DNA is TGTGCCAGCAGTTTAACAGGGTCGGGAGGTCAGCCCCAGCATTTT. As protein: CASSLTGSGGQPQHF.

The chain links TRBV6-5 to TRBJ2-7, with 7 bases aligning to TRBD1. The CDR3 has 14 amino acids. V was pared by 6 bases and J by 1 base, with 6 bases of the junction left unmatched. Germline V gene data show CDR1 as MNHEY and CDR2 as SVGAGI. CDR3: CASRHYRGSYEQYF. CDR3 in DNA: TGTGCCAGCAGACACTACAGGGGTTCCTACGAGCAGTACTTC.

The chain carries TRBV11-2 and TRBJ2-7, with 7 bases lining up with TRBD1. V lost 4 bases, J lost 3 bases, and 6 bases stayed unmatched. In germline, CDR1 is SGHAT, CDR2 FQNNGV. This CDR3 has 14 amino acids. CDR3 protein: CASSWGQFIYEQYF. The CDR3 nucleotides are TGTGCCAGCAGCTGGGGACAGTTCATCTACGAGCAGTACTTC.

The gene calls are TRBV6-5 and TRBJ2-1; possibly TRBD2 for D (5 bases). CDR1 and CDR2 from the germline V gene are MNHEY and SVGAGI. Trimming removed 8 bases from V and 6 bases from J, with 11 bases in between. CDR3 size: 12 residues. CDR3 sequence: CASSARGNEQFF. The DNA for the CDR3 is TGTGCCAGCTCTGCACGGGGCAATGAGCAGTTCTTC.

Here the CDR3 reads CASSLEAGGATDTQYF. The DNA of the CDR3 is TGTGCCAGCAGTTTAGAAGCGGGAGGGGCTACAGATACGCAGTATTTT. V gene TRBV28 combines with J gene TRBJ2-3, with 10 bases matching TRBD2. CDR3 length: 16 residues. Looked up from germline, CDR1 is MDHEN and CDR2 is SYDVKM. The trim removed 2 bases at V and 3 bases at J, leaving 5 bases unmatched.

The genes are TRBV7-9 and TRBJ1-1; D might be TRBD1 (6 bases). Trimming took off 5 bases at V and 4 bases at J, with 14 bases between the two ends. CDR1 is SEHNR and CDR2 is FQNEAQ in the germline V gene (reference sequence). The CDR3 is 14 residues long. The CDR3 reads CASSQFQGSTEAFF. CDR3 DNA: TGTGCCAGCAGCCAGTTCCAGGGGAGCACTGAAGCTTTCTTT.

This clone was recorded only once. The V and J genes are TRBV19 and TRBJ1-1; a possible D gene is TRBD1 (5 bases). The CDR3 runs 15 residues. The V and J ends lost 8 bases and 0 bases respectively, with 16 bases between them. Germline V gene sequence: CDR1 LNHDA, CDR2 SQIVND (reference sequence). The CDR3 coding sequence is TGTGCCAGTTCCTGGGGGGTTGGGGTGAACACTGAAGCTTTCTTT. Translation: CASSWGVGVNTEAFF.

The chain carries TRBV9 and TRBJ2-4; TRBD1 might be the D (6 bases). The germline V gene encodes CDR1 SGDLS and CDR2 YYNGEE. The CDR3 spans 15 residues. Trimming shortened V by 0 bases and J by 7 bases, and 14 bases separated the two germline ends. The CDR3 loop is CASSVGQRGTNIQYF. For the CDR3, the DNA is TGTGCCAGCAGCGTAGGCCAAAGGGGGACCAACATTCAGTACTTC.